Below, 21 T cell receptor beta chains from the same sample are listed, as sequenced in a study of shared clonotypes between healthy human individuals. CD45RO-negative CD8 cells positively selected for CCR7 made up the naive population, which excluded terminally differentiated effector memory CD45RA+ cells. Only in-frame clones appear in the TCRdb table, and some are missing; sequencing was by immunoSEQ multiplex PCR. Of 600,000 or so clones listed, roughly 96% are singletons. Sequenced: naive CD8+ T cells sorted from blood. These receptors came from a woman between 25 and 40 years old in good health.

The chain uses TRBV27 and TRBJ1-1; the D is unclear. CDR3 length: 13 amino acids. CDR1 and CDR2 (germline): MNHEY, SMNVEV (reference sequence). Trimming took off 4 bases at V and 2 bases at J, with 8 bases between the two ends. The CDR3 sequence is CASSWAINTEAFF. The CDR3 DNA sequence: TGTGCCAGCAGTTGGGCCATTAACACTGAAGCTTTCTTT.

CDR3 amino acids: CASSQDNSGDLSREQFF. The CDR3 bases are TGTGCCAGCAGCCAAGATAATTCCGGGGATCTTAGTCGGGAGCAGTTCTTC. The rearrangement uses TRBV4-2 and TRBJ2-1; the D gene is possibly TRBD2 (5 bases). The germline V gene has CDR1 LGHNA and CDR2 YNFKEQ. Trimming pared 0 bases from V and 10 bases from J, leaving 22 bases between. This CDR3 is built from 17 residues.

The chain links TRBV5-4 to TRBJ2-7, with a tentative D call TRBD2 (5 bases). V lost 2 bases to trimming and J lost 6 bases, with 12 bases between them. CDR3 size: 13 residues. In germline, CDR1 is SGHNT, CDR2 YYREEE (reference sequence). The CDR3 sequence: CASSLSLAGEQYF. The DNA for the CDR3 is TGTGCCAGCAGCTTAAGTCTAGCTGGCGAGCAGTACTTC. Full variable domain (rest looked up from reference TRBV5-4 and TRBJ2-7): ETGVTQSPTHLIKTRGQQVTLRCSSQSGHNTVSWYQQALGQGPQFIFQYYREEENGRGNFPPRFSGLQFPNYSSELNVNALELDDSALYLCASSLSLAGEQYFGPGTRLTVT.

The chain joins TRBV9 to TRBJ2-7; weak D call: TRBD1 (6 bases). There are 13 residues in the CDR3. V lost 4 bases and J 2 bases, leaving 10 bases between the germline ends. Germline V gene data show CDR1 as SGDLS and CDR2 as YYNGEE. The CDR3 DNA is TGTGCCAGCAGCCCTGGGGGCACCTACGAGCAGTACTTC. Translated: CASSPGGTYEQYF.

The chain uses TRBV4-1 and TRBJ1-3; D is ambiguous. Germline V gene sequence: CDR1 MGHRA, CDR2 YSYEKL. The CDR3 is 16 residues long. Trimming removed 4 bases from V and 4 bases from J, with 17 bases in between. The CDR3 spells CASSRSQVAGGNTIYF. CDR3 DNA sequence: TGCGCCAGCAGCCGATCGCAGGTTGCGGGAGGAAACACCATATATTTT.

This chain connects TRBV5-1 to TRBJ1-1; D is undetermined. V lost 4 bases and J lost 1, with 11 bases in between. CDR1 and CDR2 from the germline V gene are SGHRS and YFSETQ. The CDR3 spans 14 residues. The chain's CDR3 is CASSGSLENTEAFF. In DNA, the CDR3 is TGCGCCAGCAGCGGGAGTTTAGAGAACACTGAAGCTTTCTTT.

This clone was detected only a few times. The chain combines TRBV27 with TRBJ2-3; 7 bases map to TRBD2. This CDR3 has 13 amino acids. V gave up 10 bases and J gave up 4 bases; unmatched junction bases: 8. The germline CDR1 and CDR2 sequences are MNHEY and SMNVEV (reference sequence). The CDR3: CAIREGPADTQYF. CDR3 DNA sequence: TGTGCCATTAGGGAGGGCCCGGCAGATACGCAGTATTTT.

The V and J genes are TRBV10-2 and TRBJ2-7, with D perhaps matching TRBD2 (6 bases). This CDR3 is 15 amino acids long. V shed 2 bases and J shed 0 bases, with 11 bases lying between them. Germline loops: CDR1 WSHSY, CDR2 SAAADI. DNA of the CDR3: TGCGCCAGCAGTGAGGGGACTGCGAGCTCCTACGAGCAGTACTTC. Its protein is CASSEGTASSYEQYF.

CDR3 amino acids: CASSLDGSRGYTF. CDR3 coding DNA: TGTGCCAGCAGTTTGGACGGGTCCAGGGGCTACACCTTC. The J gene is TRBJ1-2, the V gene TRBV27; no firm D call. Germline-derived CDR1 and CDR2 are MNHEY and SMNVEV (reference sequence). The CDR3 runs 13 residues. V lost 3 bases to trimming and J lost 8 bases, with 13 bases between them.

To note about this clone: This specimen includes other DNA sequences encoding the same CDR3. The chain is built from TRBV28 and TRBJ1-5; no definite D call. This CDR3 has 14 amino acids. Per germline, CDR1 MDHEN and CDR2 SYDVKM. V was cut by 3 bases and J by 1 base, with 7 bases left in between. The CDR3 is CASSFAVSNQPQHF. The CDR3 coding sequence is TGTGCCAGCAGTTTTGCGGTGAGCAATCAGCCCCAGCATTTT.

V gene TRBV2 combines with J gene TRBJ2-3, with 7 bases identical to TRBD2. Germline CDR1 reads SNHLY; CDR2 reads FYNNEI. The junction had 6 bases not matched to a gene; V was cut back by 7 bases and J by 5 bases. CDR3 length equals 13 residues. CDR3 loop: CASNGGRIDTQYF. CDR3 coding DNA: TGTGCCAGCAACGGCGGGAGAATAGATACGCAGTATTTT.

The CDR3 DNA reads as TGTGCCAGCGGGGGGTGGACTACCTATCTAACCCGCTACGAGCAGTACTTC. It is translated as CASGGWTTYLTRYEQYF. This chain uses TRBV27 with TRBJ2-7; D possibly corresponds to TRBD2 (6 bases). This CDR3 has 17 residues. V shed 8 bases and J shed 3 bases, with 26 bases lying between them. The germline gives CDR1 MNHEY, CDR2 SMNVEV (reference sequence).

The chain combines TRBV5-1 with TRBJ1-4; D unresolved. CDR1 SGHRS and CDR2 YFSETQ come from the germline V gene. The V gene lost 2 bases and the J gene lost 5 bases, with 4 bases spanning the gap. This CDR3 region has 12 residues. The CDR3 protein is CASSFGNEKLFF. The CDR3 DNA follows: TGCGCCAGCAGCTTCGGAAATGAAAAACTGTTTTTT.

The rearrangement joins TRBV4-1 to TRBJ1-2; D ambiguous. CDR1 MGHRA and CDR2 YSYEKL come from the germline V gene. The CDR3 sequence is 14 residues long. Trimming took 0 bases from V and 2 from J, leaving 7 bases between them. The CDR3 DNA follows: TGCGCCAGCAGCCAAGAGCCCCCAAACTATGGCTACACCTTC. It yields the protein CASSQEPPNYGYTF.

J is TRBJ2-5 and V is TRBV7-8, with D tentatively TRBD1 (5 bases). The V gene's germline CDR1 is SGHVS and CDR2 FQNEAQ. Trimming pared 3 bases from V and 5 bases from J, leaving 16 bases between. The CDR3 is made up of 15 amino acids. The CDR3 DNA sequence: TGTGCCAGCAGCTTGCGGACAACCTGGTCCGAGACCCAGTACTTC. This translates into CASSLRTTWSETQYF. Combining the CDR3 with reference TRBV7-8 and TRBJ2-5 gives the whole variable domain GAGVSQSPRYKVAKRGQDVALRCDPISGHVSLFWYQQALGQGPEFLTYFQNEAQLDKSGLPSDRFFAERPEGSVSTLKIQRTQQEDSAVYLCASSLRTTWSETQYFGPGTRLLVL.

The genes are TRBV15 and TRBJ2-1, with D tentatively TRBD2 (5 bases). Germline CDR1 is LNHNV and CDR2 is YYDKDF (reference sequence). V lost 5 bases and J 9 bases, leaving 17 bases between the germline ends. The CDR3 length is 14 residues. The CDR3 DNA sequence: TGTGCCACCAGCGTACGGCCTCTGGCGGGTGAGCAGTTCTTC. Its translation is CATSVRPLAGEQFF.

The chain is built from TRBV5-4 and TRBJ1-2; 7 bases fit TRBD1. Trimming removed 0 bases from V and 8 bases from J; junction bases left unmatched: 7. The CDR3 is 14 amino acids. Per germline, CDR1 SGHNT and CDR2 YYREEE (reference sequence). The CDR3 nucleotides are TGTGCCAGCAGCTTGGCCGACAGGGTAGGAGGCTACACCTTC. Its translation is CASSLADRVGGYTF.

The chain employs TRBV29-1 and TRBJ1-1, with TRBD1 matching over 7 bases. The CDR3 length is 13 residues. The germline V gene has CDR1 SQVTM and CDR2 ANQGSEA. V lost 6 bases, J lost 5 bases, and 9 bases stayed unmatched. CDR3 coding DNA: TGCAGCGTGGGAGGGGGCTTGGATACTGAAGCTTTCTTT. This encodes CSVGGGLDTEAFF.

The CDR3 sequence is CSVEEEGANYEQYF. The DNA for the CDR3 is TGCAGCGTTGAAGAAGAGGGGGCGAATTACGAGCAGTACTTC. The chain is built from TRBV29-1 and TRBJ2-7; 7 positions match TRBD1. The V and J ends lost 0 bases and 4 bases, in that order; junction bases with no gene match: 6. The length of the CDR3 is 14 residues. CDR1 and CDR2 from the germline V gene are SQVTM and ANQGSEA.

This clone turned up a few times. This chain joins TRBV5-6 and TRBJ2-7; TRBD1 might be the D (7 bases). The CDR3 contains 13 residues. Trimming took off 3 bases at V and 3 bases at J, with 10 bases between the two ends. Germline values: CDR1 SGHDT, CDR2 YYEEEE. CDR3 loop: CASSWGDSYEQYF. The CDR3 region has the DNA TGTGCCAGCAGCTGGGGGGACAGCTACGAGCAGTACTTC.

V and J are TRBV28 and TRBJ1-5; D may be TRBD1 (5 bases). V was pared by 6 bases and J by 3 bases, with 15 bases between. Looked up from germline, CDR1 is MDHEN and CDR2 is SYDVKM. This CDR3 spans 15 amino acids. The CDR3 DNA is TGTGCCAGCAGAGCACAGGTTAAAATCAATCAGCCCCAGCATTTT. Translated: CASRAQVKINQPQHF.